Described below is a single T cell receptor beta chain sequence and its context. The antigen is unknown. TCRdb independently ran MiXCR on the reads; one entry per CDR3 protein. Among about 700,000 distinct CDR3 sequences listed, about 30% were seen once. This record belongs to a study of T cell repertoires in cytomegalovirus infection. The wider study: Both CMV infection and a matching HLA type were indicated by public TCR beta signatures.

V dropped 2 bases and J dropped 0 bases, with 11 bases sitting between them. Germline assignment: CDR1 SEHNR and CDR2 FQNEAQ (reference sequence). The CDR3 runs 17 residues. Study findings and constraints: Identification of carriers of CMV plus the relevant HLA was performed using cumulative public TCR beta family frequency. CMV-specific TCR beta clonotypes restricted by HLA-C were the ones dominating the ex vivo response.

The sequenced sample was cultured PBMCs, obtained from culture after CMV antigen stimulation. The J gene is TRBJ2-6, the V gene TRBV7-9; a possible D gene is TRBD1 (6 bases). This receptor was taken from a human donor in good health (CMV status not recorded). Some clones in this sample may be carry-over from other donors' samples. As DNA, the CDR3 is TGTGCCAGCAGCTTAAGCCCCAGGGGCTCTGGGGCCAACGTCCTGACTTTC. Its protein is CASSLSPRGSGANVLTF.